A single sample gave rise to the 24 T cell receptor beta chains below, sequenced in a study of blood T cell repertoires in COVID-19. Only in-frame clones appear in the TCRdb table, and some are missing; sequencing was by immunoSEQ multiplex PCR. The sample lists approximately 170,000 clones, approximately 77% occurring once. Sequencing used peripheral blood. The receptors here all came from a woman aged 80 or over with active or convalescent COVID-19.

This chain links TRBV23-1 with TRBJ2-1; TRBD2 aligns across 8 bases. TRBV23-1 is marked as an open reading frame, function uncertain. CDR3 size: 14 residues. The junction had 9 bases not matched to a gene; V was cut back by 11 bases and J by 3 bases. Written as DNA, the CDR3 is TGCGCCGTCCTAAGCGGGAGCATCTACAATGAGCAGTTCTTC. Protein sequence: CAVLSGSIYNEQFF.

The chain carries TRBV7-3 and TRBJ2-1, with a weak D call TRBD1 (5 bases). V shed 1 base and J shed 2 bases, with 12 bases lying between them. This CDR3 has 16 residues. Germline assignment: CDR1 SGHTA and CDR2 FQGTGA. This chain's CDR3 is CASSLRAGYAYNEQFF. CDR3 sequence (DNA): TGTGCCAGCAGCTTAAGGGCAGGGTACGCCTACAATGAGCAGTTCTTC.

This sequence joins TRBV7-2 and TRBJ1-5; weak D call: TRBD1 (5 bases). The CDR3 contains 16 residues. Looked up from germline, CDR1 is SGHTA and CDR2 is FQGNSA. The V gene lost 5 bases and the J gene lost 3 bases, with 17 bases spanning the gap. Here the CDR3 reads CASSRVAGVANQPQHF. CDR3 bases: TGTGCCAGCAGCAGAGTAGCGGGGGTGGCCAATCAGCCCCAGCATTTT.

The J gene is TRBJ2-1, the V gene TRBV28, with TRBD2 matching over 11 bases. The germline V gene encodes CDR1 MDHEN and CDR2 SYDVKM. V lost 5 bases, J lost 7 bases, and 10 bases stayed unmatched. This CDR3 has 16 amino acids. CDR3 sequence (DNA): TGTGCCAGCAGTGTTAGCGGGAGGGCCAGTTTAAATGAGCAGTTCTTC. Its protein product is CASSVSGRASLNEQFF.

The gene calls are TRBV7-8 and TRBJ1-3; D remains unclear. CDR3 length: 14 residues. Germline V lookup: CDR1 SGHVS, CDR2 FQNEAQ. Trimming took 3 bases from V and 4 from J, leaving 10 bases between them. The CDR3 DNA is TGTGCCAGCAGCTTGGGAGGGCGAGGAAACACCATATATTTT. It encodes CASSLGGRGNTIYF.

The CDR3 DNA is TGTGCCAGCACCTGGGACTACTCATCCTACAATGAGCAGTTCTTC. Amino acids: CASTWDYSSYNEQFF. The chain carries TRBV2 and TRBJ2-1; 7 bases are a match to TRBD2. J lost 1 base, V lost 7 bases, and 7 bases had no gene match. The CDR3 length is 15 residues. Looked up from germline, CDR1 is SNHLY and CDR2 is FYNNEI.

The rearrangement uses TRBV11-3 and TRBJ2-7; 11 bases are shared with TRBD2. After removal of 5 bases from V and 7 bases from J, the junction contained 10 bases not matched to a gene. Germline V gene data show CDR1 as SGHNT and CDR2 as YENEEA. This CDR3 has 15 amino acids. This chain's CDR3 is CASSPGTSGRGEQYF. CDR3 nucleotides: TGTGCCAGCAGCCCCGGGACTAGCGGACGGGGGGAGCAGTACTTC.

The J gene is TRBJ1-1, the V gene TRBV20-1; 7 bases are a match to TRBD1. Germline values: CDR1 DFQATT, CDR2 SNEGSKA (reference sequence). Unmatched junction bases numbered 2, after V lost 8 bases and J lost 8 bases. The CDR3 runs to 9 residues. CDR3 protein: CSLQGEAFF. Here the CDR3 DNA reads TGCAGTTTACAGGGGGAAGCTTTCTTT.

There are a few counts of this clone. The rearrangement links TRBV12-5 to TRBJ2-7; 11 nucleotides agree with TRBD1. Germline V gene sequence: CDR1 LGHNT, CDR2 FRNRAP. Germline trimming cut 3 bases from V and 3 bases from J; bases unmatched to any gene: 4. This CDR3 has 15 amino acids. CDR3 region: CASGFRTGGVYEQYF. CDR3 DNA sequence: TGTGCTAGTGGTTTTCGGACAGGGGGCGTCTACGAGCAGTACTTC.

This chain uses TRBV2 with TRBJ2-1; TRBD2 matches at 11 bases. The CDR3 spans 15 residues. V shed 6 bases and J 4 bases; nucleotides not matched to a gene: 5. Germline loops: CDR1 SNHLY, CDR2 FYNNEI. This chain's CDR3 is CASRFLAGGYNEQFF. The CDR3 region has the DNA TGTGCCAGCAGGTTTCTAGCGGGGGGATACAATGAGCAGTTCTTC.

This clone was detected a few times. The chain uses TRBV12-3 or TRBV12-4 and TRBJ1-1, with D possibly matching TRBD1 (6 bases). Trimming left V 6 bases short and J 1 base short, with 9 bases between. The CDR3 length is 13 residues. The CDR3 DNA sequence: TGTGCCAGCAGCTCGACAGGGAACACTGAAGCTTTCTTT. Translating gives CASSSTGNTEAFF.

V usage is TRBV28 and J usage is TRBJ1-5; 10 nucleotides match TRBD1. Germline CDR1 is MDHEN and CDR2 is SYDVKM. This CDR3 comprises 15 residues. With 6 bases clipped from V and 6 bases from J, the junction kept 8 bases outside the gene matches. The DNA for the CDR3 is TGTGCCAGCAGGGAGACAGGGGGCGGAATTCAGCCCCAGCATTTT. Translating gives CASRETGGGIQPQHF.

The V gene is TRBV19, the J gene TRBJ2-2, with a weak D call TRBD2 (7 bases). Germline loops: CDR1 LNHDA, CDR2 SQIVND (reference sequence). V was cut by 11 bases and J by 5 bases, with 18 bases left in between. The CDR3 is made up of 14 amino acids. The CDR3 nucleotides are TGTGCCGCCTCCGGGGGGCCGAGGACCGGGGAGCTGTTTTTT. Residues: CAASGGPRTGELFF.

The chain recombines TRBV6-5 with TRBJ2-2, with a possible D match to TRBD1 (6 bases). This CDR3 contains 15 residues. Trimming removed 6 bases from V and 2 bases from J, with 13 bases in between. Per the germline V gene, CDR1 is MNHEY and CDR2 is SVGAGI. Written as DNA, the CDR3 is TGTGCCAGCAGAACCGACAGGAGCAACACCGGGGAGCTGTTTTTT. This sequence encodes CASRTDRSNTGELFF.

V is TRBV7-2 and J is TRBJ2-3, with a weak D call TRBD1 (6 bases). This CDR3 has 13 amino acids. V was clipped by 7 bases and J by 4 bases, with 12 bases between them. From germline, CDR1 is SGHTA and CDR2 FQGNSA. The CDR3: CASIKGVPDTQYF. CDR3 in DNA: TGTGCCAGCATAAAGGGGGTGCCAGATACGCAGTATTTT. Filled out from reference TRBV7-2 and TRBJ2-3, the complete variable domain reads GAGVSQSPSNKVTEKGKDVELRCDPISGHTALYWYRQSLGQGLEFLIYFQGNSAPDKSGLPSDRFSAERTGGSVSTLTIQRTQQEDSAVYLCASIKGVPDTQYFGPGTRLTVL.

The chain employs TRBV5-6 and TRBJ2-5; 7 nucleotides line up with TRBD1. V shed 5 bases, J shed 4 bases, and the junction held 2 bases outside the gene matches. The CDR3 spans 12 residues. Germline V gives CDR1 SGHDT, CDR2 YYEEEE. The CDR3 region has the DNA TGTGCCAGCAGTTGGACAGGAGAGACCCAGTACTTC. Translating it yields CASSWTGETQYF.

This clone has just a few counts. V usage is TRBV18 and J usage is TRBJ1-2; D ambiguous. CDR3 size: 11 residues. Germline values: CDR1 KGHSH, CDR2 LQKENI. Trimming pared 3 bases from V and 3 bases from J, leaving 2 bases between. The CDR3 bases are TGTGCCAGCTCACCCGACTATGGCTACACCTTC. Translating gives CASSPDYGYTF.

The rearrangement uses TRBV19 and TRBJ2-1; 12 bases line up with TRBD2. This CDR3 region has 21 residues. CDR1 and CDR2 (germline): LNHDA, SQIVND (reference sequence). V shed 6 bases, J shed 0 bases, and the junction held 18 bases outside the gene matches. CDR3 region: CASSSQILAGGPESSYNEQFF. CDR3 nucleotides: TGTGCCAGTAGCTCCCAAATTCTAGCGGGAGGGCCGGAAAGCTCCTACAATGAGCAGTTCTTC.

In DNA, the CDR3 is TGTGCCAGCAGCCGAAGCGGGAGGGCCGGGGAGCAGTTCTTC. This encodes CASSRSGRAGEQFF. The chain joins TRBV3-1 (or the pseudogene TRBV3-2) to TRBJ2-1, with 10 bases lining up with TRBD2. Germline V lookup: CDR1 LGHDT, CDR2 YNNKEL (reference sequence). Germline trimming cut 4 bases from V and 10 bases from J; bases unmatched to any gene: 7. CDR3 length: 14 amino acids.

The chain carries TRBV29-1 and TRBJ2-3; 7 bases fit TRBD2. The CDR3 runs 14 residues. The junction had 6 bases not matched to a gene; V was cut back by 4 bases and J by 2 bases. Germline CDR1 and CDR2: SQVTM and ANQGSEA. The CDR3 protein is CSVGGAGHTDTQYF. Here the CDR3 DNA reads TGCAGCGTTGGAGGAGCGGGGCACACAGATACGCAGTATTTT.

The genes are TRBV19 and TRBJ2-1; TRBD1 agrees at 10 bases. V lost 4 bases to trimming and J lost 9 bases; unmatched junction nucleotides: 6. The length of the CDR3 is 14 residues. Germline lookup yields CDR1 LNHDA and CDR2 SQIVND (reference sequence). The CDR3 loop is CASSRGTGEGEQFF. In DNA, the CDR3 is TGTGCCAGTAGTAGAGGGACAGGGGAGGGTGAGCAGTTCTTC.

This chain joins TRBV2 and TRBJ2-6; no clear D gene. The V gene's germline CDR1 is SNHLY and CDR2 FYNNEI. CDR3 length: 14 residues. V lost 3 bases, J lost 0 bases, and 3 bases lay in between. CDR3 DNA: TGTGCCAGCAGTGACCGCTCTGGGGCCAACGTCCTGACTTTC. Translated, it gives CASSDRSGANVLTF.

The chain couples TRBV2 to TRBJ2-3; 12 bases map to TRBD2. Germline assignment: CDR1 SNHLY and CDR2 FYNNEI. Trimming at V came to 5 bases and at J to 6 bases, leaving 6 bases not matched to a gene. CDR3 size: 15 residues. The CDR3 spells CASSPRTSGIDTQYF. The CDR3 DNA sequence: TGTGCCAGCAGTCCCAGGACTAGCGGGATTGATACGCAGTATTTT.

V gene TRBV5-1 combines with J gene TRBJ2-5, with 8 bases lining up with TRBD1. This CDR3 is built from 16 residues. Per germline, CDR1 SGHRS and CDR2 YFSETQ. V shed 4 bases, J shed 0 bases, and the junction held 8 bases outside the gene matches. The CDR3 region is CASSLGQANYQETQYF. The CDR3 nucleotides read TGCGCCAGCAGCCTGGGACAGGCAAACTACCAAGAGACCCAGTACTTC.